Below, 27 T cell receptor beta chains from the same sample are listed, as sequenced in a study of CD8+CD57+ T cells in acquired aplastic anemia. Previously, flow cytometry had revealed CD8+CD57+ cell expansion in the patients chosen for sequencing. Genomic DNA constituted the template upon which TCR beta VDJ and CDR3 profiling was performed. TCRdb ran MiXCR on the reads and lists one entry per CDR3 protein. Of approximately 250,000 distinct CDR3 sequences listed, roughly 80% are singletons. Source material: sorted CD4+, CD8+, or CD8+CD57+ T cells (not recorded which) from PBMCs. These TCRs come from a human donor with aplastic anemia.

The V and J genes are TRBV5-5 and TRBJ1-2; perhaps TRBD1 as D (5 bases). Germline-derived CDR1 and CDR2 are SGHKS and YYEKEE (reference sequence). The CDR3 runs to 13 residues. V lost 0 bases and J 8 bases, leaving 11 bases between the germline ends. The CDR3 bases are TGTGCCAGCAGCTTGGGGGGCTGGGGCGGCTACACCTTC. Amino acids: CASSLGGWGGYTF. The complete variable domain, with remaining parts taken from reference TRBV5-5 and TRBJ1-2, reads DAGVTQSPTHLIKTRGQQVTLRCSPISGHKSVSWYQQVLGQGPQFIFQYYEKEERGRGNFPDRFSARQFPNYSSELNVNALLLGDSALYLCASSLGGWGGYTFGSGTRLTVV.

About this clonotype: A junction boundary mismatches the germline segment, possibly from a read error. This rearrangement joins TRBV7-3 to TRBJ2-3; 7 bases map to TRBD1. The CDR3 loop spans 14 amino acids. Per the germline V gene, CDR1 is SGHTA and CDR2 is FQGTGA. The CDR3 coding sequence is TGTGCCAGCAGCCCCCCTCCGGGACAGAGACATGAACACTTT. Translating gives CASSPPPGQRHEHF.

This clonotype was counted a few times. The conserved final phenylalanine or tryptophan is absent from the CDR3, which likely points to a read error. The DNA is omitted, as the CDR3 cannot be located on it reliably, and the CDR3 follows TCRdb's listing. V gene TRBV9 combines with J gene TRBJ2-1. Inclusive of both ends, the CDR3 amounts to 13 amino acids. CDR1 and CDR2 from the germline V gene are SGDLS and YYNGEE. The CDR3 sequence: CASSGGSDAQYFV.

As concerns this clonotype: One end of the junction varies from germline; a read error may be responsible. V usage is TRBV15 and J usage is TRBJ2-5; tentative D call: TRBD2 (6 bases). The CDR3 loop spans 14 amino acids. Germline values: CDR1 LNHNV, CDR2 YYDKDF (reference sequence). For the CDR3, the DNA is TGTGCCACCAGCAGGGGCTCGGGAGAAGAGACCAAGTCCTTC. Amino acids: CATSRGSGEETKSF. The variable domain in full, completed from reference TRBV15 and TRBJ2-5, reads DAMVIQNPRYQVTQFGKPVTLSCSQTLNHNVMYWYQQKSSQAPKLLFHYYDKDFNNEADTPDNFQSRRPNTSFCFLDIRSPGLGDTAMYLCATSRGSGEETKSFGPGTRLLVL.

The rearrangement joins TRBV5-1 to TRBJ1-1; TRBD1 is a possible D gene (5 bases). The CDR3 totals 15 residues. The V gene's germline CDR1 is SGHRS and CDR2 YFSETQ. The V gene lost 0 bases and the J gene lost 5 bases, with 14 bases spanning the gap. The CDR3 loop reads CASSLEGATKTEAFF. CDR3 coding DNA: TGCGCCAGCAGCTTGGAAGGGGCAACTAAGACTGAAGCTTTCTTT.

Comments on this clonotype: The junction departs from germline at one end; a sequencing error may be responsible. J is TRBJ2-2 and V is TRBV7-9; unclear D gene. The length of the CDR3 is 12 residues. From germline, CDR1 is SEHNR and CDR2 FQNEAQ (reference sequence). In nucleotides, the CDR3 is TGTGCCAGCAGCGCAGTAGCAGAGGACCAGTTTTTC. This encodes CASSAVAEDQFF.

This rearrangement joins TRBV12-3 or TRBV12-4 to TRBJ2-7; D is unclear. Deletions cut 5 bases from V and 1 base from J, with 6 bases between. The CDR3 loop spans 12 amino acids. The CDR3 sequence: CASSPFSYEQYF. DNA for the CDR3: TGTGCCAGCAGTCCATTTTCCTACGAGCAGTACTTC.

This CDR3 reads CSVPRRQGYADTQYF. The CDR3 nucleotides read TGCAGCGTCCCCAGAAGGCAGGGGTATGCAGATACGCAGTATTTT. The chain couples TRBV29-1 to TRBJ2-3, with D perhaps TRBD1 (6 bases). This CDR3 comprises 15 residues. Germline CDR1 and CDR2: SQVTM and ANQGSEA. V was trimmed by 6 bases and J by 4 bases, leaving 20 bases between them.

Concerning this clonotype: Without the conserved terminal phenylalanine or tryptophan, this CDR3 likely stems from a read error. No DNA is shown, since the ends of the CDR3 on it are uncertain; the CDR3 is the one TCRdb lists. The chain couples TRBV7-3 to TRBJ2-4. The CDR3 is 12 amino acids long, termini counted. Germline V lookup: CDR1 SGHTA, CDR2 FQGTGA. The CDR3 sequence is CASGRDGNAVYH.

The count of this clonotype is one. At one of its ends the junction is not consistent with the germline gene, which may arise from a read error. The chain uses TRBV7-8 and TRBJ1-2, with a tentative D call TRBD1 (6 bases). Looked up from germline, CDR1 is SGHVS and CDR2 is FQNEAQ. The CDR3 runs to 16 residues. CDR3 in DNA: TGTGCCAGCAGCTTGGAGGGGGACCCCCATGTATATGACTACACCTTC. Residues: CASSLEGDPHVYDYTF.

CDR3: CATSEGYEQYF. The CDR3, as DNA: TGCGCCACCTCGGAGGGCTACGAGCAGTACTTC. The chain employs TRBV10-1 and TRBJ2-7; tentatively, D is TRBD2 (6 bases). The germline gives CDR1 WNHNN, CDR2 SYGVQD (reference sequence). This CDR3 comprises 11 residues. Trimming removed 10 bases at V and 3 bases at J, with 10 bases between.

To note about this clonotype: As the CDR3 is not closed by the conserved phenylalanine or tryptophan, this likely results from a read error. It is unclear where the CDR3 begins or ends on the DNA, so no DNA is shown, and the CDR3 is as TCRdb lists it. The chain joins TRBV7-9 to TRBJ2-3; TRBD2, as called in the table, went unchecked against the DNA. Germline-derived CDR1 and CDR2 are SEHNR and FQNEAQ (reference sequence). The CDR3 is 13 residues long, ends included. The chain's CDR3 is CASGFGRSGGNDE.

With respect to this clonotype: Mismatch with germline at one junction end may stem from a read error. The CDR3 nucleotides read TGTGCCGGCAGCCCCCGCTCCTACGAGCAGTACTTCCAGTTCTTC. Its translation: CAGSPRSYEQYFQFF. The genes are TRBV9 and TRBJ2-1; D ambiguous. This CDR3 contains 15 residues. Germline-derived CDR1 and CDR2 are SGDLS and YYNGEE.

In its sample, this clonotype was seen once. A much larger clone lies one base from this, so it may be a read error. The final CDR3 position lacks the conserved phenylalanine or tryptophan, pointing to a likely read error. It is unclear where the CDR3 begins or ends on the DNA, so no DNA is shown, and the CDR3 is as TCRdb lists it. This rearrangement joins TRBV7-7 to TRBJ1-1; the table's TRBD1 call for D was not verified on the DNA. Including both end residues, the CDR3 is 13 amino acids long. CDR1 SSHAT and CDR2 FNYEAQ come from the germline V gene (reference sequence). The CDR3 loop reads CAVLGGAETQYFV.

On this clonotype: The junction and the germline gene differ at one end; a read error may be behind it. The gene calls are TRBV9 and TRBJ2-2; tentatively, D is TRBD1 or TRBD2 (5 bases each). Germline lookup yields CDR1 SGDLS and CDR2 YYNGEE. The CDR3 totals 15 residues. The CDR3 nucleotides are TGTGCCAGCAGTCGTGAGACGGGGACCACCGGAGAGCTGTTTTTT. This gives the protein CASSRETGTTGELFF.

The J gene is TRBJ1-1, the V gene TRBV25-1; D is ambiguous. V lost 8 bases, J lost 6 bases, and 16 bases lay in between. Germline V CDR1 and CDR2: MGHDK, SYGVNS. This CDR3 contains 13 residues. The CDR3 coding sequence is TGTGCCAGCTCCCGGATCCGCGGGTCTGAAGCTTTCTTT. Its translation: CASSRIRGSEAFF.

In the case of this clonotype: One base away lies a much larger clone, so this may be a sequencing read error. Likely a read error: the CDR3 ends without its conserved phenylalanine or tryptophan. Because the CDR3's place on the DNA is in doubt, the DNA is left out and the CDR3 is given as listed by TCRdb. J is TRBJ2-3 and V is TRBV2; the table's D call, TRBD1, was not checked against the DNA. CDR1 is SNHLY and CDR2 is FYNNEI in the germline V gene. The CDR3 is 15 amino acids in total, end residues counted. This CDR3 reads CASGAGGTDTQYFGS.

The chain links TRBV9 to TRBJ2-1; D is perhaps TRBD2 (5 bases). The CDR3 is 16 amino acids. Trimming stripped 4 bases from V and 11 bases from J, with 25 bases between. Germline CDR1 is SGDLS and CDR2 is YYNGEE. The CDR3 DNA is TGTGCCAGCAGCCCCAGAATGAGGTGGGAGAGCGAGCAGCAGTTCTTC. Translating it yields CASSPRMRWESEQQFF.

With respect to this clonotype: A junction end diverges from the germline sequence, so it may reflect a read error. The rearrangement joins TRBV9 to TRBJ2-3; D may be TRBD2 (5 bases). The CDR3 runs to 14 residues. Germline V gene sequence: CDR1 SGDLS, CDR2 YYNGEE. The CDR3 DNA reads as TGTGCCAGCAGCATACCCCTCGGTCGGACTTCGGCGGATTTT. This encodes CASSIPLGRTSADF. Together with reference TRBV9 and TRBJ2-3, the CDR3 gives the full variable domain: DSGVTQTPKHLITATGQRVTLRCSPRSGDLSVYWYQQSLDQGLQFLIQYYNGEERAKGNILERFSAQQFPDLHSELNLSSLELGDSALYFCASSIPLGRTSADFGPGTRLTVL.

In the case of this clonotype: Because the CDR3 is missing its conserved closing phenylalanine or tryptophan, this is likely a read error. The DNA is omitted, as the CDR3 cannot be located on it reliably, and the CDR3 follows TCRdb's listing. The chain employs TRBV24-1 and TRBJ1-4; no check of the table's D call, TRBD1, against the DNA was made. Germline V gene data show CDR1 as KGHDR and CDR2 as SFDVKD. The CDR3 is 17 amino acids long, termini counted. CDR3 sequence: CATSEFPGGQTNNTSVL.

With respect to this clonotype: As the CDR3 is not closed by the conserved phenylalanine or tryptophan, this likely results from a read error. The V and J genes are TRBV9 and TRBJ2-1; possibly TRBD1 for D (5 bases). Germline lookup yields CDR1 SGDLS and CDR2 YYNGEE. This CDR3 spans 15 amino acids. The V end lost 3 bases, the J end lost 10 bases, and 20 bases lay between the germline ends. Here the CDR3 DNA reads TGTGCCAGCAGCGACGGAACAGGCGGCACCGGGGAGCAGTTCCTC. Its translation is CASSDGTGGTGEQFL.

With regard to this clonotype: One end of the junction varies from germline; a read error may be responsible. The DNA of the CDR3 is TGTGCCAGCGGGTTCGGAGGAAGAGGGGGGAACGATTTT. Translated, it gives CASGFGGRGGNDF. This chain joins TRBV7-9 and TRBJ2-3; D could derive from TRBD1 or TRBD2 (6 bases each). This CDR3 is 13 amino acids long. CDR1 and CDR2 from the germline V gene are SEHNR and FQNEAQ (reference sequence).

Remarks on this clonotype: No conserved phenylalanine or tryptophan is present at the end of the CDR3, so a read error is the likely explanation. The limits of the CDR3 on the DNA are not certain, so only TCRdb's listed CDR3 is given. This chain connects TRBV2 to TRBJ2-4; the table's D call, TRBD1, was not checked against the DNA. In germline, CDR1 is SNHLY, CDR2 FYNNEI. Counting both end residues, the CDR3 totals 12 amino acids. The CDR3 here is CASGDGGTDTHY.

The rearrangement links TRBV7-2 to TRBJ2-7; D may be TRBD1 (6 bases). CDR1 SGHTA and CDR2 FQGNSA come from the germline V gene. The CDR3 is made up of 15 amino acids. V dropped 4 bases and J dropped 4 bases, with 17 bases sitting between them. The CDR3 region is CASSYSRRGHYEQYF. The CDR3, as DNA: TGTGCCAGCAGCTATTCCCGACGGGGACATTACGAGCAGTACTTC.

This clonotype has a handful of counts. The chain joins TRBV7-7 to TRBJ2-5, with 8 bases identical to TRBD2. Germline V gene sequence: CDR1 SSHAT, CDR2 FNYEAQ (reference sequence). The CDR3 runs 13 residues. With V trimmed by 11 bases and J by 5 bases, 10 bases remained unmatched. The CDR3 spells CAVLGGAEETQYF. The CDR3 DNA sequence: TGTGCCGTTCTCGGGGGGGCCGAGGAGACCCAGTACTTC. The entire variable domain, with the rest obtained from reference TRBV7-7 and TRBJ2-5, is as follows: GAGVSQSPRYKVTKRGQDVTLRCDPISSHATLYWYQQALGQGPEFLTYFNYEAQPDKSGLPSDRFSAERPEGSISTLTIQRTEQRDSAMYRCAVLGGAEETQYFGPGTRLLVL.

The sample holds one count of this clonotype. At one end, the junction sequence differs from germline, possibly due to a read error. The chain employs TRBV7-2 and TRBJ2-1, with 8 bases aligning to TRBD2. CDR1 is SGHTA, CDR2 FQGNSA, per germline. CDR3 length equals 16 residues. In DNA, the CDR3 is TGTGCCAGCAGCTTGGAAAGACGGGGGGGGAGGTATGAGGAGTTCTTC. Translated: CASSLERRGGRYEEFF.

As for this clonotype: One junction end disagrees with the germline gene, perhaps due to a read error. The V gene is TRBV24-1, the J gene TRBJ2-3, with a possible D match to TRBD2 (6 bases). Germline assignment: CDR1 KGHDR and CDR2 SFDVKD. The CDR3 contains 14 residues. The CDR3 region has the DNA TGTGCCACCGGGTCAGCCGGGGGTCCCGATGAGCAGTATTTC. Its protein is CATGSAGGPDEQYF.